The 29 T cell receptor beta chains below were found in one sample sequenced in a study of shared T cell receptors in the human thymus. Data came from immunoSEQ multiplex PCR; TCRdb stores just in-frame clones and leaves some out. In the table there are around 730,000 clones, 70% to 90% of which are singletons. These data also formed part of another study, on human thymus T cells.

Sequencing was carried out using thymocytes. The receptors originated from a girl in the first two years of life with a congenital heart defect.

The chain couples TRBV5-4 to TRBJ1-2; D gene uncertain. CDR3 length: 19 amino acids. Trimming cost V 2 bases and J 0 bases, with 23 bases left between them. Germline values: CDR1 SGHNT, CDR2 YYREEE (reference sequence). The CDR3 DNA reads as TGTGCCAGCAGCTTCTCGCGCGATGGATCGGGGATTACTAACTATGGCTACACCTTC. It codes for CASSFSRDGSGITNYGYTF.

This rearrangement joins TRBV6-1 to TRBJ1-1, with D possibly matching TRBD1 (5 bases). CDR3 length: 15 amino acids. The ends were cut back, 6 bases at V and 2 bases at J, with 16 bases in the middle. Germline CDR1 is MNHNS and CDR2 is SASEGT. This CDR3 is CASRQQVRDNTEAFF. CDR3 sequence (DNA): TGTGCCAGCAGACAACAAGTCAGGGATAACACTGAAGCTTTCTTT.

This clone was detected a few times. This sequence joins TRBV11-2 and TRBJ2-1; D is possibly TRBD2 (7 bases). Trimming cost V 2 bases and J 4 bases, with 15 bases left between them. CDR1 SGHAT and CDR2 FQNNGV come from the germline V gene. There are 16 residues in the CDR3. CDR3 amino acids: CASSLNYGGHYNEQFF. CDR3 bases: TGTGCCAGCAGCTTAAATTACGGGGGGCATTACAATGAGCAGTTCTTC.

The chain employs TRBV5-6 and TRBJ1-2, with a weak D call TRBD1 (6 bases). Between the trimmed V and J ends, which lost 3 bases and 4 bases, there was a span of 28 bases. The CDR3 runs 19 residues. Germline V gene data show CDR1 as SGHDT and CDR2 as YYEEEE. The CDR3 is CASSSEPGRRPWGLYGYTF. CDR3 sequence (DNA): TGTGCCAGCAGCTCGGAGCCGGGACGGCGCCCTTGGGGGCTCTATGGCTACACCTTC.

The chain employs TRBV5-4 and TRBJ1-4; 7 nucleotides agree with TRBD1. The CDR3 has 15 amino acids. J lost 10 bases, V lost 3 bases, and 12 bases had no gene match. Per the germline V gene, CDR1 is SGHNT and CDR2 is YYREEE (reference sequence). CDR3 nucleotides: TGTGCCAGCAGCTCCCACAACAGGGGAGGCGGAAAACTGTTTTTT. Its translation: CASSSHNRGGGKLFF.

V is TRBV9 and J is TRBJ2-2; maybe TRBD2 (6 bases). This CDR3 has 17 residues. From germline, CDR1 is SGDLS and CDR2 YYNGEE. Trimming took off 0 bases at V and 2 bases at J, with 14 bases between the two ends. DNA of the CDR3: TGTGCCAGCAGCGTAGCGGATGGACTACCCAACACCGGGGAGCTGTTTTTT. Protein product: CASSVADGLPNTGELFF.

The chain employs TRBV27 and TRBJ2-7; 10 nucleotides agree with TRBD1. J lost 0 bases, V lost 4 bases, and 3 bases had no gene match. Germline V gives CDR1 MNHEY, CDR2 SMNVEV (reference sequence). This CDR3 is 15 amino acids long. This chain's CDR3 is CASSSTGGGSYEQYF. For the CDR3, the DNA is TGTGCCAGCAGTTCGACAGGGGGCGGCTCCTACGAGCAGTACTTC.

This chain joins TRBV4-2 and TRBJ1-2; D remains unclear. The V gene lost 0 bases and the J gene lost 4 bases, with 12 bases spanning the gap. Germline loops: CDR1 LGHNA, CDR2 YNFKEQ. This CDR3 spans 15 amino acids. CDR3 residues: CASSQDVSRPYGYTF. In nucleotides, the CDR3 is TGTGCCAGCAGCCAAGATGTGTCCAGGCCCTATGGCTACACCTTC.

V and J are TRBV7-3 and TRBJ2-7; 9 bases are shared with TRBD1. Looked up from germline, CDR1 is SGHTA and CDR2 is FQGTGA. The CDR3 spans 18 residues. The trim removed 2 bases at V and 2 bases at J, leaving 13 bases unmatched. Here the CDR3 reads CASSLPQRAGTGTYEQYF. CDR3 coding DNA: TGTGCCAGCAGCTTACCTCAGAGGGCCGGGACAGGGACCTACGAGCAGTACTTC.

This clone was seen a single time. V gene TRBV19 combines with J gene TRBJ1-5; D is uncertain. Germline loops: CDR1 LNHDA, CDR2 SQIVND (reference sequence). CDR3 size: 16 residues. V lost 3 bases to trimming and J lost 0 bases, with 12 bases between them. CDR3 region: CASSIPTHYSNQPQHF. The DNA of the CDR3 is TGTGCCAGTAGTATCCCGACACATTATAGCAATCAGCCCCAGCATTTT. Full variable domain (rest looked up from reference TRBV19 and TRBJ1-5): DGGITQSPKYLFRKEGQNVTLSCEQNLNHDAMYWYRQDPGQGLRLIYYSQIVNDFQKGDIAEGYSVSREKKESFPLTVTSAQKNPTAFYLCASSIPTHYSNQPQHFGDGTRLSIL.

This chain joins TRBV4-1 and TRBJ1-1; TRBD1 aligns across 9 bases. The germline V gene encodes CDR1 MGHRA and CDR2 YSYEKL. The J segment lost 10 bases and the V segment lost 3 bases, leaving 15 bases of the junction unmatched. This CDR3 spans 16 amino acids. This CDR3 is CASSQRDRAPGGGAFF. The CDR3 DNA is TGCGCCAGCAGCCAGAGGGACAGGGCCCCCGGAGGGGGAGCTTTCTTT.

This chain connects TRBV2 to TRBJ2-7, with D perhaps TRBD2 (8 bases). The germline V gene encodes CDR1 SNHLY and CDR2 FYNNEI. Deletions cut 4 bases from V and 3 bases from J, with 28 bases between. The CDR3 runs to 19 residues. Here the CDR3 reads CASSAQSGGQRRNIYEQYF. CDR3 sequence (DNA): TGTGCCAGCAGTGCACAGAGCGGGGGACAGCGTCGGAACATCTACGAGCAGTACTTC.

This clone came up a few times. V gene TRBV19 combines with J gene TRBJ1-4, with 7 bases aligning to TRBD1. The V segment lost 6 bases and the J segment 7 bases; nucleotides outside the gene matches: 8. CDR1 is LNHDA, CDR2 SQIVND, per germline (reference sequence). This CDR3 comprises 14 residues. CDR3 DNA sequence: TGTGCCAGTAGCAACAGGGGTAGAGGTGAAAAACTGTTTTTT. It codes for CASSNRGRGEKLFF.

The chain combines TRBV19 with TRBJ2-7; D is ambiguous. Germline values: CDR1 LNHDA, CDR2 SQIVND (reference sequence). V was clipped by 2 bases and J by 0 bases, with 14 bases between them. The CDR3 sequence is 16 residues long. The CDR3 DNA sequence: TGTGCCAGTAGTATACGCGCGAGTAGGAGCTCCTACGAGCAGTACTTC. Protein sequence: CASSIRASRSSYEQYF.

The chain links TRBV19 to TRBJ1-5; D not certain. V lost 5 bases, J lost 8 bases, and 16 bases lay in between. The CDR3 is made up of 14 amino acids. Germline CDR1 reads LNHDA; CDR2 reads SQIVND (reference sequence). DNA of the CDR3: TGTGCCAGTAGTGTCAGGATCTGCGCGAAGCCCCAGCATTTT. Protein product: CASSVRICAKPQHF.

V usage is TRBV18 and J usage is TRBJ1-1; D unclear. The ends were cut back, 2 bases at V and 0 bases at J, with 25 bases in the middle. Germline CDR1 KGHSH, CDR2 LQKENI. This CDR3 is 20 amino acids long. CDR3 DNA sequence: TGTGCCAGCTCACCATGGTTCAGCGACGTTAAGTCCCGAATGAACACTGAAGCTTTCTTT. Translating gives CASSPWFSDVKSRMNTEAFF.

V and J are TRBV27 and TRBJ2-3, with TRBD2 as a possible D gene (5 bases). This CDR3 has 17 residues. The germline V gene has CDR1 MNHEY and CDR2 SMNVEV (reference sequence). The V and J ends lost 4 bases and 1 base respectively, with 18 bases between them. The CDR3 loop is CASSYIPGSLGTDTQYF. The CDR3 DNA reads as TGTGCCAGCAGTTATATACCGGGAAGTCTCGGCACAGATACGCAGTATTTT.

J is TRBJ1-2 and V is TRBV5-4; TRBD1 aligns across 9 bases. The germline V gene encodes CDR1 SGHNT and CDR2 YYREEE (reference sequence). The CDR3 runs 13 residues. Trimming at V came to 5 bases and at J to 9 bases, leaving 8 bases not matched to a gene. In DNA, the CDR3 is TGTGCCAGCAGAATAACAGGGGGCCAGAGCTACACCTTC. Residues: CASRITGGQSYTF. The full variable domain, completed using reference TRBV5-4 and TRBJ1-2, is ETGVTQSPTHLIKTRGQQVTLRCSSQSGHNTVSWYQQALGQGPQFIFQYYREEENGRGNFPPRFSGLQFPNYSSELNVNALELDDSALYLCASRITGGQSYTFGSGTRLTVV.

The chain joins TRBV29-1 to TRBJ1-2; 9 bases line up with TRBD1. The germline V gene encodes CDR1 SQVTM and CDR2 ANQGSEA. CDR3 size: 14 residues. V lost 4 bases and J lost 1; bases outside the gene matches: 4. CDR3 amino acids: CSVAWDRDNYGYTF. Here the CDR3 DNA reads TGCAGCGTTGCCTGGGACAGGGATAACTATGGCTACACCTTC.

The rearrangement uses TRBV5-1 and TRBJ2-1, with 9 bases identical to TRBD2. The CDR3 contains 20 residues. J was trimmed by 5 bases and V by 4 bases; bases with no gene match: 22. Germline V lookup: CDR1 SGHRS, CDR2 YFSETQ. CDR3 amino acids: CASSRGGEYNRAAWDNEQFF. Written as DNA, the CDR3 is TGCGCCAGCAGCCGCGGGGGGGAATACAACAGGGCGGCTTGGGACAATGAGCAGTTCTTC.

The chain links TRBV4-3 to TRBJ2-6, with TRBD2 identical over 10 bases. CDR3 size: 20 residues. Trimming at V came to 2 bases and at J to 2 bases, leaving 12 bases not matched to a gene. Germline lookup yields CDR1 LGHNA and CDR2 YSLEER. The CDR3 sequence: CASSQTMGSGGDAGANVLTF. The CDR3 DNA is TGCGCCAGCAGCCAAACGATGGGGAGCGGGGGGGACGCTGGGGCCAACGTCCTGACTTTC.

The chain carries TRBV6-1 and TRBJ1-1; 8 nucleotides line up with TRBD1. The CDR3 covers 16 residues. Germline CDR1 and CDR2: MNHNS and SASEGT. V shed 4 bases and J 5 bases; nucleotides not matched to a gene: 12. The CDR3 region has the DNA TGTGCCAGCAGTGGACACAGGGGGGCGCCGGTAACTGAAGCTTTCTTT. This encodes CASSGHRGAPVTEAFF.

The chain links TRBV28 to TRBJ2-7; TRBD1 matches at 10 bases. V trimming: 0 bases; J trimming: 3 bases; junction bases outside the gene matches: 14. Germline loops: CDR1 MDHEN, CDR2 SYDVKM. This CDR3 is built from 19 residues. This CDR3 reads CASSLWPRLTGGGGYEQYF. CDR3 nucleotide sequence: TGTGCCAGCAGTTTATGGCCTCGATTGACAGGGGGCGGTGGCTACGAGCAGTACTTC. Full variable domain (rest looked up from reference TRBV28 and TRBJ2-7): DVKVTQSSRYLVKRTGEKVFLECVQDMDHENMFWYRQDPGLGLRLIYFSYDVKMKEKGDIPEGYSVSREKKERFSLILESASTNQTSMYLCASSLWPRLTGGGGYEQYFGPGTRLTVT.

The rearrangement uses TRBV4-2 and TRBJ2-1, with 11 bases lining up with TRBD2. The CDR3 is 18 residues long. V dropped 0 bases and J dropped 4; count of bases not matched to a gene: 8. The germline V gene encodes CDR1 LGHNA and CDR2 YNFKEQ. The CDR3 reads CASSQEALAGEPYNEQFF. The CDR3 DNA sequence: TGTGCCAGCAGCCAAGAAGCACTAGCGGGGGAGCCATACAATGAGCAGTTCTTC.

The chain employs TRBV28 and TRBJ2-7, with a possible D match to TRBD1 (5 bases). Trimming took off 6 bases at V and 7 bases at J, with 10 bases between the two ends. CDR1 is MDHEN, CDR2 SYDVKM, per germline. This CDR3 spans 11 amino acids. The CDR3 spells CASRSGLEQYF. The DNA of the CDR3 is TGTGCCAGCAGGTCAGGGTTGGAGCAGTACTTC. Using reference TRBV28 and TRBJ2-7 for the parts outside the CDR3, the full variable domain is DVKVTQSSRYLVKRTGEKVFLECVQDMDHENMFWYRQDPGLGLRLIYFSYDVKMKEKGDIPEGYSVSREKKERFSLILESASTNQTSMYLCASRSGLEQYFGPGTRLTVT.

The genes are TRBV7-8 and TRBJ1-4; D may be TRBD1 (6 bases). CDR3 size: 17 residues. Germline lookup yields CDR1 SGHVS and CDR2 FQNEAQ. Trimming stripped 2 bases from V and 4 bases from J, with 17 bases between. CDR3 region: CASSLSRRTEINEKLFF. CDR3 in DNA: TGTGCCAGCAGCTTAAGTCGACGGACAGAAATTAATGAAAAACTGTTTTTT. Using reference TRBV7-8 and TRBJ1-4 for the parts outside the CDR3, the full variable domain is GAGVSQSPRYKVAKRGQDVALRCDPISGHVSLFWYQQALGQGPEFLTYFQNEAQLDKSGLPSDRFFAERPEGSVSTLKIQRTQQEDSAVYLCASSLSRRTEINEKLFFGSGTQLSVL.

The CDR3: CASSRTGTGGQPQHF. The CDR3, as DNA: TGTGCCAGCAGCCGTACCGGGACAGGGGGCCAGCCCCAGCATTTT. The rearrangement joins TRBV7-2 to TRBJ1-5; 12 positions match TRBD1. CDR3 length: 15 residues. Unmatched junction bases numbered 6, after V lost 5 bases and J lost 7 bases. Germline lookup yields CDR1 SGHTA and CDR2 FQGNSA.

The CDR3 here is CSVEGQGMGGDTQYF. The CDR3 DNA is TGCAGCGTTGAAGGACAGGGGATGGGGGGAGATACGCAGTATTTT. The V call is TRBV29-1, the J call TRBJ2-3, with 8 bases that match TRBD1. CDR1 is SQVTM, CDR2 ANQGSEA, per germline. The CDR3 totals 15 residues. V shed 1 base, J shed 5 bases, and the junction held 8 bases outside the gene matches.

In this sample, this clone turned up a few times. This sequence joins TRBV10-3 and TRBJ1-5; 8 bases agree with TRBD1. V trimming: 4 bases; J trimming: 7 bases; junction bases outside the gene matches: 9. Germline assignment: CDR1 ENHRY and CDR2 SYGVKD. The CDR3 length is 15 residues. This CDR3 reads CAISGTGSAGQPQHF. For the CDR3, the DNA is TGTGCCATCAGTGGGACAGGGAGTGCCGGACAGCCCCAGCATTTT.